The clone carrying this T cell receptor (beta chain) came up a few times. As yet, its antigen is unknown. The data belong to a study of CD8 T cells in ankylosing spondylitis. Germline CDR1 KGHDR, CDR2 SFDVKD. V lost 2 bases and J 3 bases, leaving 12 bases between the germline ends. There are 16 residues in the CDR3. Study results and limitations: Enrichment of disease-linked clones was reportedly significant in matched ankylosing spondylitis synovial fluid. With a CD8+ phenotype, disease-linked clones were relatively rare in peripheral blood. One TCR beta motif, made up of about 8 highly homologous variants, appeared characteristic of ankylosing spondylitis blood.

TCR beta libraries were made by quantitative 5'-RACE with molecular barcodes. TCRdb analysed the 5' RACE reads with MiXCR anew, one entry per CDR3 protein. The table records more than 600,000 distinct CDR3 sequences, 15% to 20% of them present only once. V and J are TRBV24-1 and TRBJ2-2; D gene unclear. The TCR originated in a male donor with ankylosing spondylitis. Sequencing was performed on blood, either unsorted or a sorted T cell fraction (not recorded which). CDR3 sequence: CATSDSALRYTGELFF. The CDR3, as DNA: TGTGCCACCAGTGATTCGGCTCTTCGGTACACCGGGGAGCTGTTTTTT.